The 19 T cell receptor beta chains given below trace back to one sample, sequenced in a study of graft-versus-host responses after intestinal transplantation. For these TCRs, the target antigens are not known. Here immunoSEQ multiplex PCR was the method, and the copy in TCRdb shows in-frame clones only, minus some. This sample has 140,000 or so clones, with about 93% found just once. The sample consisted of unstimulated CD4+ T cells sorted from spleen or lymph node cells, taken before intestinal transplant. Source of these receptors: a human donor who received an intestinal transplant.

The chain joins TRBV4-3 to TRBJ2-3, with 9 bases matching TRBD2. CDR1 is LGHNA, CDR2 YSLEER, per germline. The CDR3 has 17 residues. V dropped 0 bases and J dropped 5; count of bases not matched to a gene: 9. CDR3 sequence: CASSQDGGGRVGDTQYF. DNA for the CDR3: TGCGCCAGCAGCCAAGATGGTGGCGGGAGGGTGGGAGATACGCAGTATTTT.

The genes are TRBV7-9 and TRBJ1-2; possibly TRBD1 for D (6 bases). V lost 5 bases and J lost 0, with 13 bases in between. This CDR3 comprises 15 residues. Per the germline V gene, CDR1 is SEHNR and CDR2 is FQNEAQ (reference sequence). CDR3 nucleotide sequence: TGTGCCAGCAGCATGCCCGACAGGACTAACTATGGCTACACCTTC. It yields the protein CASSMPDRTNYGYTF.

The J gene is TRBJ1-1, the V gene TRBV9; 11 bases fit TRBD1. The CDR3 runs 16 residues. CDR1 SGDLS and CDR2 YYNGEE come from the germline V gene. V lost 3 bases and J lost 2; bases outside the gene matches: 6. The CDR3 loop is CASSAVGQGANTEAFF. DNA for the CDR3: TGTGCCAGCAGCGCCGTTGGACAGGGGGCAAACACTGAAGCTTTCTTT.

This rearrangement joins TRBV14 to TRBJ2-1; either TRBD1 or TRBD2 may fit D (5 bases each). V was cut by 2 bases and J by 3 bases, with 14 bases left in between. This CDR3 region has 16 residues. Germline loops: CDR1 SGHDN, CDR2 FVKESK. The CDR3: CASSQQGVMDYNEQFF. CDR3 coding DNA: TGTGCCAGCAGCCAACAGGGAGTCATGGACTACAATGAGCAGTTCTTC. Variable domain in full (rest from reference TRBV14 and TRBJ2-1): EAGVTQFPSHSVIEKGQTVTLRCDPISGHDNLYWYRRVMGKEIKFLLHFVKESKQDESGMPNNRFLAERTGGTYSTLKVQPAELEDSGVYFCASSQQGVMDYNEQFFGPGTRLTVL.

The chain couples TRBV7-2 to TRBJ2-5; the D gene is possibly TRBD2 (6 bases). CDR1 and CDR2 from the germline V gene are SGHTA and FQGNSA. V lost 2 bases and J 3 bases, leaving 13 bases between the germline ends. This CDR3 is built from 15 residues. Written as DNA, the CDR3 is TGTGCCAGCAGCTTACTTGGGGCGGGAAAAGAGACCCAGTACTTC. Residues: CASSLLGAGKETQYF.

The rearrangement joins TRBV9 to TRBJ2-3; D gene uncertain. The CDR3 loop spans 16 amino acids. The V end was cut by 6 bases, the J end by 0 bases, with 17 bases between. CDR1 and CDR2 from the germline V gene are SGDLS and YYNGEE. Here the CDR3 reads CASNPRAHPSTDTQYF. The CDR3 DNA is TGTGCCAGCAACCCTAGGGCCCACCCTAGCACAGATACGCAGTATTTT.

This chain uses TRBV18 with TRBJ1-1, with 8 bases identical to TRBD1. This CDR3 has 13 residues. J was trimmed by 10 bases and V by 3 bases; bases with no gene match: 7. Germline V CDR1 and CDR2: KGHSH, LQKENI. CDR3 sequence: CASSPSTDRGAFF. Written as DNA, the CDR3 is TGTGCCAGCTCACCTTCAACCGACAGGGGAGCTTTCTTT.

The chain couples TRBV27 to TRBJ2-7; no reliable D call. CDR3 length: 15 residues. V lost 3 bases to trimming and J lost 0 bases, with 12 bases between them. The germline V gene encodes CDR1 MNHEY and CDR2 SMNVEV (reference sequence). CDR3 residues: CASSFRKGRSYEQYF. The CDR3 DNA reads as TGTGCCAGCAGTTTTCGTAAAGGACGCTCCTACGAGCAGTACTTC.

The chain employs TRBV27 and TRBJ2-2, with D tentatively TRBD2 (5 bases). This CDR3 contains 16 residues. With 5 bases removed from V and 1 base from J, the gap between germline ends came to 14 bases. Germline loops: CDR1 MNHEY, CDR2 SMNVEV (reference sequence). CDR3 nucleotides: TGTGCCAGCAGTACATTATCTGGACTGAACACCGGGGAGCTGTTTTTT. Protein product: CASSTLSGLNTGELFF.

This clone was picked up one time. V and J are TRBV7-2 and TRBJ2-3; D is unclear. The CDR3 runs to 14 residues. Trimming took off 4 bases at V and 1 base at J, with 9 bases between the two ends. The germline V gene encodes CDR1 SGHTA and CDR2 FQGNSA. This CDR3 is CASSWLPGTDTQYF. CDR3 bases: TGTGCCAGCAGCTGGTTACCCGGCACAGATACGCAGTATTTT.

The rearrangement joins TRBV5-6 to TRBJ2-1, with 8 bases identical to TRBD2. This CDR3 has 16 residues. CDR1 SGHDT and CDR2 YYEEEE come from the germline V gene. After removal of 2 bases from V and 7 bases from J, the junction contained 11 bases not matched to a gene. The CDR3 coding sequence is TGTGCCAGCAGCTTAGAAAGCGGGAGAGGGGGGAATGAGCAGTTCTTC. It yields the protein CASSLESGRGGNEQFF.

Details on this clone: This same CDR3 is encoded by further DNA sequences in the sample. The CDR3 loop is CASSPPPGRGRNYGYTF. In nucleotides, the CDR3 is TGTGCCAGTAGTCCACCGCCCGGGAGGGGGAGAAACTATGGCTACACCTTC. The chain employs TRBV19 and TRBJ1-2, with D possibly TRBD1 on 6 matching bases. Per the germline V gene, CDR1 is LNHDA and CDR2 is SQIVND (reference sequence). The V end was cut by 5 bases, the J end by 2 bases, with 21 bases between. The CDR3 runs to 17 residues.

This chain uses TRBV5-1 with TRBJ2-3; the match to TRBD1 covers 11 bases. CDR3 length: 16 residues. V lost 2 bases and J lost 6; bases outside the gene matches: 8. Germline-derived CDR1 and CDR2 are SGHRS and YFSETQ. The DNA for the CDR3 is TGCGCCAGCAGCTTACGGACAGGGGGCACTGGGGATACGCAGTATTTT. It encodes CASSLRTGGTGDTQYF.

As DNA, the CDR3 is TGCAGCGTTGATGTCCCAGCGGGAGGGCCCAGCTCCTACAATGAGCAGTTCTTC. It is translated as CSVDVPAGGPSSYNEQFF. The chain combines TRBV29-1 with TRBJ2-1; the match to TRBD2 covers 10 bases. Per the germline V gene, CDR1 is SQVTM and CDR2 is ANQGSEA. This CDR3 comprises 18 residues. Trimming removed 3 bases from V and 0 bases from J; junction bases left unmatched: 11.

This sequence joins TRBV15 and TRBJ2-1; D is perhaps TRBD2 (5 bases). CDR3 size: 14 residues. From germline, CDR1 is LNHNV and CDR2 YYDKDF (reference sequence). Deletions cut 5 bases from V and 4 bases from J, with 12 bases between. Here the CDR3 DNA reads TGTGCCACCAGCGTCTTCCGGGGATACAATGAGCAGTTCTTC. Translating gives CATSVFRGYNEQFF.

This chain joins TRBV5-1 and TRBJ2-1; D unresolved. The V end was cut by 0 bases, the J end by 8 bases, with 12 bases between. The CDR3 contains 14 residues. Germline CDR1 is SGHRS and CDR2 is YFSETQ. The DNA for the CDR3 is TGCGCCAGCAGCTTGGTGGCTGAGTCCGATGAGCAGTTCTTC. Protein: CASSLVAESDEQFF.

The CDR3 coding sequence is TGTGCCAGCAGGGAAGGAAACGAGCAGTACTTC. This translates into CASREGNEQYF. J is TRBJ2-5 and V is TRBV6-6; D uncertain. Near its end, the DNA agrees better with TRBJ2-7, so the J call may be wrong. Per germline, CDR1 MNHNY and CDR2 SVGAGI (reference sequence). This CDR3 is built from 11 residues.

The chain has TRBV5-1 and TRBJ2-1; the match to TRBD2 covers 7 bases. The junction had 0 bases not matched to a gene; V was cut back by 4 bases and J by 2 bases. Germline CDR1 reads SGHRS; CDR2 reads YFSETQ. This CDR3 region has 13 residues. CDR3 protein: CASSSGAYNEQFF. CDR3 bases: TGCGCCAGCAGCAGCGGGGCCTACAATGAGCAGTTCTTC.

The chain has TRBV28 and TRBJ1-2; possibly TRBD1 for D (5 bases). The V gene lost 1 base and the J gene lost 6 bases, with 6 bases spanning the gap. The germline CDR1 and CDR2 sequences are MDHEN and SYDVKM. The CDR3 is 12 residues long. Written as DNA, the CDR3 is TGTGCCAGCAGTTTATCAGGGAATGGCTACACCTTC. Translated: CASSLSGNGYTF.